This TCR beta chain was captured by sequencing in a study of blood T cell repertoires in COVID-19. The germline V and J ends were trimmed by 7 bases and 0 bases, with 13 bases remaining between them. Germline CDR1 is SEHNR and CDR2 is FQNEAQ (reference sequence). The CDR3 contains 14 residues. Clones were sequenced by immunoSEQ multiplex PCR, and TCRdb holds only the in-frame ones, with some missing. Among some 73,000 clones listed, roughly three quarters were seen once. Sequenced sample: peripheral blood. This TCR derives from a man aged 70-80 years with COVID-19, enrolled during active disease. The rearrangement links TRBV7-9 to TRBJ2-7; D gene unclear. CDR3 amino acids: CASTPLSLSYEQYF. The DNA for the CDR3 is TGTGCCAGCACCCCTCTTTCACTCTCCTACGAGCAGTACTTC. Combining the CDR3 with reference TRBV7-9 and TRBJ2-7 gives the whole variable domain DTGVSQNPRHKITKRGQNVTFRCDPISEHNRLYWYRQTLGQGPEFLTYFQNEAQLEKSRLLSDRFSAERPKGSFSTLEIQRTEQGDSAMYLCASTPLSLSYEQYFGPGTRLTVT.